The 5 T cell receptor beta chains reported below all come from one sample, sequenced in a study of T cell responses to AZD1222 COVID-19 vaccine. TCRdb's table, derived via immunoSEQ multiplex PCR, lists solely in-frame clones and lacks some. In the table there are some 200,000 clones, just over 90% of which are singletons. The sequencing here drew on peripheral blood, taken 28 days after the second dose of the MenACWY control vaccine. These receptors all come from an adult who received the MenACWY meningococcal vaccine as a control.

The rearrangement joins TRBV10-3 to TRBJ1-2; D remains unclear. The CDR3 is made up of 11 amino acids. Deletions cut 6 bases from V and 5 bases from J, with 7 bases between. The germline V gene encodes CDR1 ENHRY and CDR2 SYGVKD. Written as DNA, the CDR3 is TGTGCCATCAGGGAAGGATATGGCTACACCTTC. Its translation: CAIREGYGYTF.

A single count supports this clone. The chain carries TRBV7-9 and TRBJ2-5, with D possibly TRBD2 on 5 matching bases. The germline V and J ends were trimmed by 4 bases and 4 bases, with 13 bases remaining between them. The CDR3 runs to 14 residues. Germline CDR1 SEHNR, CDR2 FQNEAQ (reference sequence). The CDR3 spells CASSSPLSGETQYF. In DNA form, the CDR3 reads TGTGCCAGCAGCTCCCCGCTCAGCGGAGAGACCCAGTACTTC.

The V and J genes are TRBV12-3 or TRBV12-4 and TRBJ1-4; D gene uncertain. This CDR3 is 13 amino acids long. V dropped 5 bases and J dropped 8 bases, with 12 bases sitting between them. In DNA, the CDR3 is TGTGCCAGCAGTCCCAGACACGGGGAAAAACTGTTTTTT. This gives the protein CASSPRHGEKLFF.

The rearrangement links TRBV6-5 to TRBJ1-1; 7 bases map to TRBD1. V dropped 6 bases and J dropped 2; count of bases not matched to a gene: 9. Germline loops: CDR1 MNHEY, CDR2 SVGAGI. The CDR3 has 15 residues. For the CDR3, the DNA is TGTGCCAGCAGCACACAGGGGACCGGCAACACTGAAGCTTTCTTT. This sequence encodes CASSTQGTGNTEAFF.

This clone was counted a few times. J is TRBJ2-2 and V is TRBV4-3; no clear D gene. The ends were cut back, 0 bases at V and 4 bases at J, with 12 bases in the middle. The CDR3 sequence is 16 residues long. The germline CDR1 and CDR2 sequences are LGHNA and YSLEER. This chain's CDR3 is CASSQEIGHLTGELFF. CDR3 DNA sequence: TGCGCCAGCAGCCAAGAAATCGGTCACCTCACCGGGGAGCTGTTTTTT.